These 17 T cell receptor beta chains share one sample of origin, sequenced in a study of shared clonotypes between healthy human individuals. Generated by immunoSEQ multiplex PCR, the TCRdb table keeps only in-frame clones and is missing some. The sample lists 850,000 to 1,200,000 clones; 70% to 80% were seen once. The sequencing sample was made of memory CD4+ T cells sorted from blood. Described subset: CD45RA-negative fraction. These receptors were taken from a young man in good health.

CDR3 sequence (DNA): TGTGCCAGCAGCTTAATTAGCGGGGGGGCTTACAATGAGCAGTTCTTC. Its translation: CASSLISGGAYNEQFF. The J gene is TRBJ2-1, the V gene TRBV7-2, with 11 positions matching TRBD2. Germline V lookup: CDR1 SGHTA, CDR2 FQGNSA. Trimming at V came to 2 bases and at J to 4 bases, leaving 4 bases not matched to a gene. There are 16 residues in the CDR3.

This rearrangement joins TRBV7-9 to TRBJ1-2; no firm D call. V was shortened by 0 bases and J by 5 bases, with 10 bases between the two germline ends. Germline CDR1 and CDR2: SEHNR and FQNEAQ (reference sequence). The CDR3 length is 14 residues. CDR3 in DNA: TGTGCCAGCAGCTTAGCCTCGCCCACGTATGGCTACACCTTC. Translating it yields CASSLASPTYGYTF. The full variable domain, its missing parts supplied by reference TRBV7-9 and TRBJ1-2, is DTGVSQNPRHKITKRGQNVTFRCDPISEHNRLYWYRQTLGQGPEFLTYFQNEAQLEKSRLLSDRFSAERPKGSFSTLEIQRTEQGDSAMYLCASSLASPTYGYTFGSGTRLTVV.

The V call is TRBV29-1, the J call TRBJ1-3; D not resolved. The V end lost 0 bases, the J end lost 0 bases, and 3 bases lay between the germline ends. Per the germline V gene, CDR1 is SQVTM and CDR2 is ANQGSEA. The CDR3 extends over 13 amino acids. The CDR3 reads CSVEDISGNTIYF. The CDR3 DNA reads TGCAGCGTTGAAGACATCTCTGGAAACACCATATATTTT.

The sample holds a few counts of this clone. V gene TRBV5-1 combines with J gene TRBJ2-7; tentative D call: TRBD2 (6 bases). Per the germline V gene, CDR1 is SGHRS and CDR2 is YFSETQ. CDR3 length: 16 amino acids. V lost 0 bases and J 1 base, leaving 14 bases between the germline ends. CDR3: CASSLASSRGSYEQYF. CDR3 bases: TGCGCCAGCAGCTTGGCTTCTTCCCGGGGGTCCTACGAGCAGTACTTC.

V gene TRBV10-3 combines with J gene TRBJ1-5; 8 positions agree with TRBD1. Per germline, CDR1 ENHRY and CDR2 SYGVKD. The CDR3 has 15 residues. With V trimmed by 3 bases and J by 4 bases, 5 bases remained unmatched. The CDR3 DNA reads TGTGCCATCAGTGATCAGGGGGCAGGGAATCAGCCCCAGCATTTT. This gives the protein CAISDQGAGNQPQHF.

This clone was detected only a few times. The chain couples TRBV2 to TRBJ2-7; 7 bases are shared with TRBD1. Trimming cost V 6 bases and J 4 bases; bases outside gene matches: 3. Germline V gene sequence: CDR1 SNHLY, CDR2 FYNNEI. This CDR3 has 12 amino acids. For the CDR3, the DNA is TGTGCCAGCAGAAGGGGGCCGTACGAGCAGTACTTC. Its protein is CASRRGPYEQYF.

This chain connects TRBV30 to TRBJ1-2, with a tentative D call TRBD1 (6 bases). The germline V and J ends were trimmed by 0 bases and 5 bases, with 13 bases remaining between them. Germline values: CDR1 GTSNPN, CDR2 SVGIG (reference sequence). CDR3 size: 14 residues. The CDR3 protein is CAWSVGGALYGYTF. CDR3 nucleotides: TGTGCCTGGAGTGTTGGGGGGGCGCTTTATGGCTACACCTTC.

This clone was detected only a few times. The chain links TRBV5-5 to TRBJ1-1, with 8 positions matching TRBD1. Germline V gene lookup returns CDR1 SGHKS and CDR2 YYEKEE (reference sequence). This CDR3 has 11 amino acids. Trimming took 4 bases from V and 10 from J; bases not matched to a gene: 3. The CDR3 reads CASSLTGVAFF. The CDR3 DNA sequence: TGTGCCAGCAGCCTGACAGGGGTAGCTTTCTTT. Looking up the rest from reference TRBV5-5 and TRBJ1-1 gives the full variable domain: DAGVTQSPTHLIKTRGQQVTLRCSPISGHKSVSWYQQVLGQGPQFIFQYYEKEERGRGNFPDRFSARQFPNYSSELNVNALLLGDSALYLCASSLTGVAFFGQGTRLTVV.

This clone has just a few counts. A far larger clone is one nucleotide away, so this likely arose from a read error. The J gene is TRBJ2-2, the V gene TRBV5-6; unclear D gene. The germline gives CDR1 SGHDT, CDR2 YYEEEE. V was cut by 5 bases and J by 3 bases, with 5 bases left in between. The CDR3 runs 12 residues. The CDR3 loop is CASSRDTGELFF. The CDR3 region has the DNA TGTGCCAGCAGTCGGGACACCGGGGAGCTGTTTTTT. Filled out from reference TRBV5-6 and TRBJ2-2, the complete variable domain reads DAGVTQSPTHLIKTRGQQVTLRCSPKSGHDTVSWYQQALGQGPQFIFQYYEEEERQRGNFPDRFSGHQFPNYSSELNVNALLLGDSALYLCASSRDTGELFFGEGSRLTVL.

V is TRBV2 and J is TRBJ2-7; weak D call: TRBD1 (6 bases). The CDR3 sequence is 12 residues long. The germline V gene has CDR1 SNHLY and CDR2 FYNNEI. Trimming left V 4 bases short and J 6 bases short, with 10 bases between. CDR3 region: CASSGRGREQYF. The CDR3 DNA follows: TGTGCCAGCAGTGGCAGGGGCCGCGAGCAGTACTTC. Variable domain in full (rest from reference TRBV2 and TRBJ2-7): EPEVTQTPSHQVTQMGQEVILRCVPISNHLYFYWYRQILGQKVEFLVSFYNNEISEKSEIFDDQFSVERPDGSNFTLKIRSTKLEDSAMYFCASSGRGREQYFGPGTRLTVT.

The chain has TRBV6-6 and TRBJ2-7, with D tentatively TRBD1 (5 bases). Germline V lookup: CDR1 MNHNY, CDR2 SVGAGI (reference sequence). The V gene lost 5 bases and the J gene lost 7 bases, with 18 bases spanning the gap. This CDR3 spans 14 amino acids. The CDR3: CASSPDTYPFEQYF. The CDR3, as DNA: TGTGCCAGCAGTCCGGACACCTACCCCTTTGAGCAGTACTTC.

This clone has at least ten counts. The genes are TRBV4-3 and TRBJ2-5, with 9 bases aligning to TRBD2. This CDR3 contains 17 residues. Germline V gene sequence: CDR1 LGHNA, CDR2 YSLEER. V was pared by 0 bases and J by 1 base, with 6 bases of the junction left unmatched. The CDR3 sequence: CASSQDSAGGTQETQYF. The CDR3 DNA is TGCGCCAGCAGCCAAGATTCAGCGGGAGGCACCCAAGAGACCCAGTACTTC.

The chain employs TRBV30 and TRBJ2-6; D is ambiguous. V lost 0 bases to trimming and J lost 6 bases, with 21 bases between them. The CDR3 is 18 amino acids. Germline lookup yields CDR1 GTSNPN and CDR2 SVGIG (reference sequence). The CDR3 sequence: CAWSVARSFSLAANVLTF. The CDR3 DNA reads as TGTGCCTGGAGTGTAGCACGGAGTTTCTCTCTGGCGGCCAACGTCCTGACTTTC.

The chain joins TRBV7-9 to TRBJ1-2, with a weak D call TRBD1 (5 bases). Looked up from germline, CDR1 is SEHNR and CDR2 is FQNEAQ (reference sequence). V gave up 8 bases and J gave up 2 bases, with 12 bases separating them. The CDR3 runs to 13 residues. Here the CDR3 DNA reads TGTGCCAGCTCCAGGGCAGGGAACTATGGCTACACCTTC. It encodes CASSRAGNYGYTF.

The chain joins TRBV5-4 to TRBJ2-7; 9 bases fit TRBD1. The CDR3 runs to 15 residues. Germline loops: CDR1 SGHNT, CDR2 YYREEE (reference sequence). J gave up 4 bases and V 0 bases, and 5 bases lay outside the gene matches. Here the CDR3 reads CASSLGGGQGYEQYF. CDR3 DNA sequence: TGTGCCAGCAGCTTGGGAGGTGGACAGGGGTACGAGCAGTACTTC.

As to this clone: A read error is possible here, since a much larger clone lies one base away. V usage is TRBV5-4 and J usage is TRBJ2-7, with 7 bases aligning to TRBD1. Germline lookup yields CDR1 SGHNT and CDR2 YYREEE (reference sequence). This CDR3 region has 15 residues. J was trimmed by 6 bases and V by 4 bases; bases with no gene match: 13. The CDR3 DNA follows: TGTGCCAGCAGCGCCACACAGGGGACCTACTCCGAGCAGTACTTC. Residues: CASSATQGTYSEQYF.

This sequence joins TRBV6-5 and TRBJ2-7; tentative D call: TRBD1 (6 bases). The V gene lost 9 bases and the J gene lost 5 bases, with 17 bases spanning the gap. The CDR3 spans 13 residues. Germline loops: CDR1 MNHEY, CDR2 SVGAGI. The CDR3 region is CASSSSQGNEQYF. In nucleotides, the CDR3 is TGTGCCAGTTCGTCTTCACAGGGCAACGAGCAGTACTTC.